The present TCR beta chain was sequenced within a study of T cell repertoires in ileal Crohn's disease. At the level of the study: About half of patients got postoperative therapy: 11 thiopurines, around 18 anti-TNF.

The data were produced by immunoSEQ multiplex PCR, yet TCRdb's version contains in-frame clones alone and is incomplete. This table has a few thousand clones, roughly 90% appearing once. Findings of the study overall: Every patient over 26.8% clonality showed endoscopic recurrence.

Lamina propria lymphocytes from surgical specimens were isolated on a density gradient before sorting. The germline V and J ends were trimmed by 5 bases and 2 bases, with 9 bases remaining between them. This CDR3 has 13 amino acids. Germline CDR1 SNHLY, CDR2 FYNNEI. On this clone: Its antigen remains unidentified.

The sequence was collected from an adult with Crohn's disease. Some clones in this sample may be carry-over from other donors' samples. The specimen sequenced was CD4+ T cells from ileum. V is TRBV2 and J is TRBJ2-5; D is perhaps TRBD2 (5 bases). CDR3 nucleotides: TGTGCCAGCAGTCTACTAGGGCAAGAGACCCAGTACTTC. Its translation is CASSLLGQETQYF.